The source of this T cell receptor (beta chain) is a study of blood T cell repertoires in COVID-19 (dated by TCRdb to the early 2020s). Study-wide context: The collaborator samples originated in the United States, Italy and Spain and spanned the acute and convalescent phases of COVID-19. The repertoires were released in a freely available public database intended as a resource for research on the immune response to SARS-CoV-2. Deeply sampled blood TCRbeta repertoires from subjects exposed to, actively infected with, or recovered from COVID-19 were included in the dataset. Where HLA class I and class II types were available, the types were taken from metadata supplied by the sample provider, not from assay-based typing. The material from the prospective study consisted of cDNA or gDNA derived from T cells, B-cell-depleted T cells, or PBMCs. The sample metadata nearly always contained a de-identified subject ID, COVID-19 status, age in years and sex. The samples were drawn from two sources: the first 160 participants of the ongoing ImmuneRACE study, and about 1,300 subjects contributed by 6 global collaborators. The paper's findings and limits, for the study overall: Clinical and demographic metadata were provided uncurated, with the amount varying by source and participant.

The CDR3 has 13 amino acids, counting the end cysteine and phenylalanine. Here the CDR3 DNA is all that survives: 39 bases in frame from base 1. V loses 4 bases of germline sequence and J loses 2 bases, and the interval between the two ends is 8 bases. Points on this clone: What antigen it recognizes has not been identified. One base away there is no much larger clone; base qualities are not given.

TCRbeta CDR3 regions were amplified from genomic DNA by means of the immunoSEQ Assay, a bias-controlled multiplex PCR. From the authors' description of their analysis: Nucleated cell counts per sample were estimated from amplification of reference gene primers within the assay. To quantify the absolute abundance of each unique TCRbeta CDR3 rearrangement, sequence reads were collapsed and filtered. For each sample, productive Simpson clonality was calculated as the square root of Simpson's diversity index across productive rearrangements. TCRdb's version of the immuneACCESS table is confined to in-frame rearrangements and falls short of the full clone set. An unresolved V gene accounts for under half of the shortfall where checked; the remainder is of unknown origin. The D gene and trimming were derived from the DNA, and the V and J assignments and clone size from that table. This sample comprises 140,000 to 150,000 clones, over 75% of them detected only once. The ten biggest clones cover roughly 10% of the sample.

Collaborating institutions collected whole blood in K2EDTA tubes following their own protocols. Collaborator samples were shipped for TCRbeta analysis as frozen whole blood, isolated PBMCs, or DNA extracted from either sample type. The source of this sequence is a man in his 60s with active or convalescent COVID-19. Sequencing used peripheral blood. The chain was built from TRBV12-3 or TRBV12-4 and TRBJ1-1; the D gene is not confidently resolved. The DNA sequence is TGTGCCAGCAGTTCATCGGTTAACACTGAAGCTTTCTTT. It is translated as CASSSSVNTEAFF.